The T cell receptor (beta chain) described here comes from a study of T cells after yellow fever vaccination. Points from the study as a whole: Though it reached lower strength, the secondary response hit its peak faster, day 5 versus 15. Abundant clonotypes from the bulk population could have been carried over as contaminants into FACS-sorted repertoires.

This clonotype was seen only a few times. The antigen remains undetermined. Looked up from germline, CDR1 is SGHAT and CDR2 is FQDESV (reference sequence). Germline trimming cut 6 bases from V and 4 bases from J; bases unmatched to any gene: 6. The CDR3 covers 14 residues. UMIs were added to TCR cDNA along with a universal primer site when it was made by 5'RACE template switching. TCRdb called the 5' RACE reads again in MiXCR, with one record for every CDR3 protein. The repertoire holds 280,000 or so distinct CDR3 sequences, approximately 10% seen once, with over 3% in the top ten. The source of this sequence is a man aged 18 to 29 who received the YFV17D yellow fever vaccine. This specimen was CD4+ T cells sorted from PBMCs, taken 5 days after the yellow fever booster vaccination. The chain links TRBV11-1 to TRBJ1-1; TRBD1 agrees at 9 bases. The CDR3 loop reads CASRTDRGATEAFF. The CDR3 DNA sequence: TGTGCCAGCAGGACGGACAGGGGAGCCACTGAAGCTTTCTTT.